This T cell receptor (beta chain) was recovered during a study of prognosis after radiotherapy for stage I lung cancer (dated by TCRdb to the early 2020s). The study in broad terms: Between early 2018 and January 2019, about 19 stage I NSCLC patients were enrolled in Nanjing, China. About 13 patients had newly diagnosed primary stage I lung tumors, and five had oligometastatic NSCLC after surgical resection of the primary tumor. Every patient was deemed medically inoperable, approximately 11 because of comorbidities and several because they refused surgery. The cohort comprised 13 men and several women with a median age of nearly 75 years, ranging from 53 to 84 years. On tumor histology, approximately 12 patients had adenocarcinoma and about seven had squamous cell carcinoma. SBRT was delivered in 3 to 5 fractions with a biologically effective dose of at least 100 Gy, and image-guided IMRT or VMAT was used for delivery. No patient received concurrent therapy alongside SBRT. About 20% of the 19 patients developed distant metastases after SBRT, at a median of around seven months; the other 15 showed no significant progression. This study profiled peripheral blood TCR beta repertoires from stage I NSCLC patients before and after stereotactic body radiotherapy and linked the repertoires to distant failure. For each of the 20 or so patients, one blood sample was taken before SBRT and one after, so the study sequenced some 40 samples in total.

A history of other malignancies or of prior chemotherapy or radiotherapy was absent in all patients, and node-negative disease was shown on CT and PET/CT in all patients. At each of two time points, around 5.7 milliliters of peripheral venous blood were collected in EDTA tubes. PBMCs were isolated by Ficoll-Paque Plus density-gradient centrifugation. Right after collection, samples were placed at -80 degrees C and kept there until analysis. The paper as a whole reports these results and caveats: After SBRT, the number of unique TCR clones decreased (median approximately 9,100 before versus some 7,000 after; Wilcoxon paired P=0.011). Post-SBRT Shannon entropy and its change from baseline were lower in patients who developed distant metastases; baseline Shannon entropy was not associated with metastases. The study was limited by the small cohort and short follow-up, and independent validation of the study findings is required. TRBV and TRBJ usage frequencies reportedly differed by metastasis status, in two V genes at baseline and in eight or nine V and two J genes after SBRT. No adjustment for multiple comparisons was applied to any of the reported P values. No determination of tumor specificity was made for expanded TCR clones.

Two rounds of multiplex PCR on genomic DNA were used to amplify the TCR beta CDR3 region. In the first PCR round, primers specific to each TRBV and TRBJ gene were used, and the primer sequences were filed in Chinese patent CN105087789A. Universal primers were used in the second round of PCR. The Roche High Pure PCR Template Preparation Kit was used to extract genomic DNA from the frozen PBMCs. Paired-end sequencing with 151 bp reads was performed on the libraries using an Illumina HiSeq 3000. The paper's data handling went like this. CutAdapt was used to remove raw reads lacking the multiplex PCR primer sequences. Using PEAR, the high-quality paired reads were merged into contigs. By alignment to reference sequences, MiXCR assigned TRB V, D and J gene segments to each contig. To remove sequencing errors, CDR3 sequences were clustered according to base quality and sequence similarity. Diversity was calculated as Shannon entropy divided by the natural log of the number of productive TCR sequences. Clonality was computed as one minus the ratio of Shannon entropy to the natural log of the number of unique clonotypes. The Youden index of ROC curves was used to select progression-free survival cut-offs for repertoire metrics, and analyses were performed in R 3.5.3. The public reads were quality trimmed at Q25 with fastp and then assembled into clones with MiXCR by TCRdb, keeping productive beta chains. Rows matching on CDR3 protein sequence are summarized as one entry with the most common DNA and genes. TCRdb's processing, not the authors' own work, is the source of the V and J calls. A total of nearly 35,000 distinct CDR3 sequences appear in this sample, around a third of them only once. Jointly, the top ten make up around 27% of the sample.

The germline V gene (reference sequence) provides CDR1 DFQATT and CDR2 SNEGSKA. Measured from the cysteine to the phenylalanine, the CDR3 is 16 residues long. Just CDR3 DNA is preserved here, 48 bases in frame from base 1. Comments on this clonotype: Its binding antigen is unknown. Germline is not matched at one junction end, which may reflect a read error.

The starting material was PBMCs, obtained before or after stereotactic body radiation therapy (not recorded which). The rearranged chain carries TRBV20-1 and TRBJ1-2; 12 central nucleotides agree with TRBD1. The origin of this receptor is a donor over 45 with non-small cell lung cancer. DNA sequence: TGTAGTGCCCCCGGGACAGGGGGCGAGATATGTTATGGCTACACCTTC. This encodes CSAPGTGGEICYGYTF.